This T cell receptor beta chain was recovered during a study of identical twins. Study-wide results and limits: It was out-of-frame TCR alpha sharing in monozygotic twins that models underestimated.

V was clipped by 2 bases and J by 3 bases, with 8 bases between them. Germline V lookup: CDR1 MNHEY, CDR2 SMNVEV (reference sequence). The CDR3 runs to 14 residues. This clonotype was observed many times. The target antigen is unknown. Carrying unique molecular identifiers, the cDNA also gained a universal primer site through template switching. TCRdb redid the calling of the 5' RACE reads with MiXCR, one entry per CDR3 protein. The sample lists 350,000 to 450,000 distinct CDR3 sequences; approximately 17% were seen once. The rearrangement links TRBV27 to TRBJ2-1, with a tentative D call TRBD2 (5 bases). The source of this sequence is a man between 50 and 59 years old in good health. The source material was naive T cells sorted from blood. In nucleotides, the CDR3 is TGTGCCAGCAGTTTAATAGCGAACTACAATGAGCAGTTCTTC. Its protein product is CASSLIANYNEQFF.